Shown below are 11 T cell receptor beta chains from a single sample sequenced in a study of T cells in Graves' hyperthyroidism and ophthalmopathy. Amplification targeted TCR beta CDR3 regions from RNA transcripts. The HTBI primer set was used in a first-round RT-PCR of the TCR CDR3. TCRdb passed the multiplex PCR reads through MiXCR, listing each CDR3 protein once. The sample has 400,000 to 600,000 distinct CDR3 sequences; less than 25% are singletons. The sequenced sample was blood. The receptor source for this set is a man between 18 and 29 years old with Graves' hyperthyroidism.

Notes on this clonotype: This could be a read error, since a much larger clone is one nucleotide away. The CDR3 is CASSGAGTEGCTF. DNA of the CDR3: TGTGCCAGCAGCGGGGCCGGGACGGAAGGCTGCACCTTC. This chain joins TRBV25-1 and TRBJ1-2; D perhaps matches TRBD1 (5 bases). This CDR3 has 13 residues. Looked up from germline, CDR1 is MGHDK and CDR2 is SYGVNS.

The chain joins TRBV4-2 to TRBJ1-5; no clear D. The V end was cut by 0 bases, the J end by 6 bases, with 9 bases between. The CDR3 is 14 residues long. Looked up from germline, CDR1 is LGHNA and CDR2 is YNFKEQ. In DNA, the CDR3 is TGTGCCAGCAGCCAAGATCGGTCGGGTCAGCCCCAGCATTTT. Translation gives CASSQDRSGQPQHF.

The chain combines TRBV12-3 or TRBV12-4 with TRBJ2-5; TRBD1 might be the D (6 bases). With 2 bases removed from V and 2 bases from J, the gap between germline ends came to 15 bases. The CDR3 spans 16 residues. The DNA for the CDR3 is TGTGCCAGCAGTTTATCCCTCGGACAGATACAAGAGACCCAGTACTTC. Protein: CASSLSLGQIQETQYF.

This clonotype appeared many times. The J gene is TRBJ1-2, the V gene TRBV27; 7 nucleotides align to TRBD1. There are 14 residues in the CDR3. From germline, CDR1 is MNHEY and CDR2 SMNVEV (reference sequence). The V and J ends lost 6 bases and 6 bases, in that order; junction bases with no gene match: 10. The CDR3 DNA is TGTGCCAGCAGCCCAGGACAGGAACCTAATGGCTACACCTTC. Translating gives CASSPGQEPNGYTF.

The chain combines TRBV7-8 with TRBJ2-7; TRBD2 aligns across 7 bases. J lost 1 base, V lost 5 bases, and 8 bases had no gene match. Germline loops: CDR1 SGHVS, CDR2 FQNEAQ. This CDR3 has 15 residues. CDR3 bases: TGTGCCAGCAGCCCTCTGATGGGAGGGTCCTACGAGCAGTACTTC. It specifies CASSPLMGGSYEQYF.

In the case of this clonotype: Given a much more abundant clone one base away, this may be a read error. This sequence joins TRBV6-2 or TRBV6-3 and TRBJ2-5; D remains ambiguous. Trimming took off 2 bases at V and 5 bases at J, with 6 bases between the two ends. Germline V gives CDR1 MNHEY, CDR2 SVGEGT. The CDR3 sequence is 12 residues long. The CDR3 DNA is TGTGCCAGCAGTTACGTGGCGGAGACCCAGTACTTC. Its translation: CASSYVAETQYF.

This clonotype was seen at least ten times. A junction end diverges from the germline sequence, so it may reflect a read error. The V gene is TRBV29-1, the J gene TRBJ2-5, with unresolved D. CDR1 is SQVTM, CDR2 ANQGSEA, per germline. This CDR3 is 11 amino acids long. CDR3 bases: TGCAGCGTTGGTGCCCAAGGGACCCAGTACTTC. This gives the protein CSVGAQGTQYF.

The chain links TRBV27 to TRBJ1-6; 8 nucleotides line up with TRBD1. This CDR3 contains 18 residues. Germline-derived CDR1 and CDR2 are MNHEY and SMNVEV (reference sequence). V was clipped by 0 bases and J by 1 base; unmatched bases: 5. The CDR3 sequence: CASSLSGRGLSYNSPLHF. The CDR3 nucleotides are TGTGCCAGCAGTTTATCTGGCAGGGGGCTTTCCTATAATTCACCCCTCCACTTT.

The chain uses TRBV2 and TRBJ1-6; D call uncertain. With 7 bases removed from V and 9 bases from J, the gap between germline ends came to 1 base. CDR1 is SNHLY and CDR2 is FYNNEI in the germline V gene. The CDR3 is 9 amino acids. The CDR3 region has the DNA TGTGCCAGCATTTCACCCCTCCACTTT. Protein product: CASISPLHF.

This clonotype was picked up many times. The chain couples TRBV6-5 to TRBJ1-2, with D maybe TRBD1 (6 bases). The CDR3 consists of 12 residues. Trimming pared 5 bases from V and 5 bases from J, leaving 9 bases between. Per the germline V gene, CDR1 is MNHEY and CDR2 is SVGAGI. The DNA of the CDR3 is TGTGCCAGCAGTACAGGGAGGTATGGCTACACCTTC. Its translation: CASSTGRYGYTF.

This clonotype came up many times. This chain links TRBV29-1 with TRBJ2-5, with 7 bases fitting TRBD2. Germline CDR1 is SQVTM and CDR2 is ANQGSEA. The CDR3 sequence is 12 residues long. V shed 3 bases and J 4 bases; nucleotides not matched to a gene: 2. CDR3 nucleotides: TGCAGCGTTGAGGGCGGGGGAGAGACCCAGTACTTC. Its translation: CSVEGGGETQYF.